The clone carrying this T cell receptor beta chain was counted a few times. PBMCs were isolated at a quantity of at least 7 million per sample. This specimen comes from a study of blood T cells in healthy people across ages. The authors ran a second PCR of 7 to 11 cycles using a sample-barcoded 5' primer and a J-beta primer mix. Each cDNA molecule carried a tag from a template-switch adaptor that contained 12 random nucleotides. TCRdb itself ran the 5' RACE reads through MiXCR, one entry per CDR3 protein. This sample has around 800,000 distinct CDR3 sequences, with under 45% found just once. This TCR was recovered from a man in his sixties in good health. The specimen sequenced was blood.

CDR3 loop: CASSGLAGGESYNEQFF. DNA of the CDR3: TGTGCCAGCAGTGGACTAGCGGGGGGCGAATCCTACAATGAGCAGTTCTTC. This chain uses TRBV6-6 with TRBJ2-1, with 14 bases lining up with TRBD2. Germline V gene lookup returns CDR1 MNHNY and CDR2 SVGAGI (reference sequence). The CDR3 loop spans 17 amino acids. Trimming cost V 5 bases and J 1 base; bases outside gene matches: 4.